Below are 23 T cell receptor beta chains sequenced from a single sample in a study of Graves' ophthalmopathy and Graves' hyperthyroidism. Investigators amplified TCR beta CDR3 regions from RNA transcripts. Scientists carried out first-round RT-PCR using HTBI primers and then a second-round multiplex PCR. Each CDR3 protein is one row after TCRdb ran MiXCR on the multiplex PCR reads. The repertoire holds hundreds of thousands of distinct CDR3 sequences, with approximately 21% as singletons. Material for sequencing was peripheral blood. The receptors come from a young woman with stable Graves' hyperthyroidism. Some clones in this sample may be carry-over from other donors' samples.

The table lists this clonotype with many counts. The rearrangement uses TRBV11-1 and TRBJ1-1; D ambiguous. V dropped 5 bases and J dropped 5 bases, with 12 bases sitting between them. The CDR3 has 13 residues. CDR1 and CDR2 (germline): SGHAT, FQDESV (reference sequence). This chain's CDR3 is CASSTRTMTEAFF. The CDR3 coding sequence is TGTGCCAGCAGCACCCGGACGATGACTGAAGCTTTCTTT.

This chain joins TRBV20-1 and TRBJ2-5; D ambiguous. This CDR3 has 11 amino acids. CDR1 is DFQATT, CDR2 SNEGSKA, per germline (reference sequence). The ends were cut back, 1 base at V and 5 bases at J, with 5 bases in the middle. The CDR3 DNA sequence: TGCAGTGCTAGAGTGGCGGAGACCCAGTACTTC. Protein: CSARVAETQYF.

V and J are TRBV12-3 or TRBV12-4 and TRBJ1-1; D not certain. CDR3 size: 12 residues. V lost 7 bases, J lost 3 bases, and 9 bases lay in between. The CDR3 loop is CASIRLYTEAFF. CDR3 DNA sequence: TGTGCCAGCATTCGACTGTACACTGAAGCTTTCTTT.

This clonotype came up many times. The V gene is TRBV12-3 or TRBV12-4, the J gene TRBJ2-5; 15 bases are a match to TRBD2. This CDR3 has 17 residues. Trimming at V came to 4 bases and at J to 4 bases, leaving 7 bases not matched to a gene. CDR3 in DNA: TGTGCCAGCAGTTCCAGGACTAGCGGGGGGGCCGGAGAGACCCAGTACTTC. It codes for CASSSRTSGGAGETQYF.

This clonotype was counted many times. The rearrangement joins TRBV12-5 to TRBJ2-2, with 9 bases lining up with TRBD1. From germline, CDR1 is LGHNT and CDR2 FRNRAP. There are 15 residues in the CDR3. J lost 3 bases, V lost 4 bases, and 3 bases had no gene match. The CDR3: CASGSGTGYTGELFF. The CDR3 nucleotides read TGTGCTAGTGGTTCCGGGACAGGGTACACCGGGGAGCTGTTTTTT.

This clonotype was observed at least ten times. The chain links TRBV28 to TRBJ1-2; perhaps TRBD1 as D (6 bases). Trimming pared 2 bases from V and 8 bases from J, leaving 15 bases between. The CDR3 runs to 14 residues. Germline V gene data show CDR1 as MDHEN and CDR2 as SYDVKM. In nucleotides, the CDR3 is TGTGCCAGCAGTTTAGCCTCAGGGGCGAGAGGCTACACCTTC. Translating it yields CASSLASGARGYTF.

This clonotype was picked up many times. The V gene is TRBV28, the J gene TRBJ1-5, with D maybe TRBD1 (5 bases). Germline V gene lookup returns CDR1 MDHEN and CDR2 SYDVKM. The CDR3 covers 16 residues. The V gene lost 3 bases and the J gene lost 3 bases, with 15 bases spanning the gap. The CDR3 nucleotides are TGTGCCAGCAGTTTTCTACGGACAAGTAACAATCAGCCCCAGCATTTT. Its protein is CASSFLRTSNNQPQHF. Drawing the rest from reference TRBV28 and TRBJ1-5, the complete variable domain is DVKVTQSSRYLVKRTGEKVFLECVQDMDHENMFWYRQDPGLGLRLIYFSYDVKMKEKGDIPEGYSVSREKKERFSLILESASTNQTSMYLCASSFLRTSNNQPQHFGDGTRLSIL.

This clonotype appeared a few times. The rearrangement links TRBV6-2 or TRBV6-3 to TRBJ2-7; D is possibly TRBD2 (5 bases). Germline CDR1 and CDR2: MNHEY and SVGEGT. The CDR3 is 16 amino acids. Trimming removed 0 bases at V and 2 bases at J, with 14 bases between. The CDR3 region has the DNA TGTGCCAGCAGTTACTCCCCGTGGGCGGGTCCCTACGAGCAGTACTTC. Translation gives CASSYSPWAGPYEQYF.

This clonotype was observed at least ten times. The CDR3 DNA is TGCAGTGCTACCCCTAAGAGGGGGCTGGGATCCTACGAGCAGTACTTC. It specifies CSATPKRGLGSYEQYF. The chain carries TRBV20-1 and TRBJ2-7, with 7 bases matching TRBD1. V shed 4 bases, J shed 1 base, and the junction held 13 bases outside the gene matches. The CDR3 totals 16 residues. Germline V gene lookup returns CDR1 DFQATT and CDR2 SNEGSKA (reference sequence).

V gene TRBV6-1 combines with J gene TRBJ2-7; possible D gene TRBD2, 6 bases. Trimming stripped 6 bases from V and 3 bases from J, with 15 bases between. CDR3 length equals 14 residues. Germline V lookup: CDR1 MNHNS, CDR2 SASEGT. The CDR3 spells CASRDRDWIYEQYF. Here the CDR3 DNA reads TGTGCCAGCAGGGACCGGGACTGGATCTACGAGCAGTACTTC.

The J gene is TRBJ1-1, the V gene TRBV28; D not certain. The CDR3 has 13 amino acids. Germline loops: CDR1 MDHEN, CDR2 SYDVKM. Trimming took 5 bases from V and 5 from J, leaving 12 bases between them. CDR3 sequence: CASSPRRVTEAFF. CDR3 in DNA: TGTGCCAGCAGTCCACGCCGGGTGACTGAAGCTTTCTTT.

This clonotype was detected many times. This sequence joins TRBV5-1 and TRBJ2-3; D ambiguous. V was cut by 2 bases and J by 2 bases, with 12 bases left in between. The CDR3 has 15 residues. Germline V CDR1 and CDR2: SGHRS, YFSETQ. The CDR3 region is CASSLDSRATDTQYF. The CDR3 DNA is TGCGCCAGCAGCTTAGACTCCCGGGCCACAGATACGCAGTATTTT.

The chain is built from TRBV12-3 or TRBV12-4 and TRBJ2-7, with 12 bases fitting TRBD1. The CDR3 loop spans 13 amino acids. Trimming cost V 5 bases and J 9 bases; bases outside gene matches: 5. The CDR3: CASSGTGGGVQYF. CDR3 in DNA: TGTGCCAGCAGTGGGACAGGGGGCGGAGTGCAGTACTTC.

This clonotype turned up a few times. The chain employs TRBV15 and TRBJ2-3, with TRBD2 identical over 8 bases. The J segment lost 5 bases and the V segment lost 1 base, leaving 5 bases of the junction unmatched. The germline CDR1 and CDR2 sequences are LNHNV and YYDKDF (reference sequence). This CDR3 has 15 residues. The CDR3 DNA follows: TGTGCCACCAGCAGAGCCAGCGGGGGTCGAGATACGCAGTATTTT. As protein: CATSRASGGRDTQYF.

The DNA for the CDR3 is TGTGCCAGCAACATCCTGGGGGGTCATCAGCCCCAGCATTTT. It is translated as CASNILGGHQPQHF. The rearrangement links TRBV28 to TRBJ1-5, with D possibly matching TRBD1 (5 bases). The CDR3 loop spans 14 amino acids. Looked up from germline, CDR1 is MDHEN and CDR2 is SYDVKM. The germline V and J ends were trimmed by 7 bases and 5 bases, with 15 bases remaining between them.

CDR3 nucleotide sequence: TGTGCCAGCACCTCTCCCTCAAACACTGAAGCTTTCTTT. Amino acids: CASTSPSNTEAFF. The chain has TRBV12-3 or TRBV12-4 and TRBJ1-1, with unresolved D. V gave up 7 bases and J gave up 2 bases, with 11 bases separating them. This CDR3 is 13 amino acids long.

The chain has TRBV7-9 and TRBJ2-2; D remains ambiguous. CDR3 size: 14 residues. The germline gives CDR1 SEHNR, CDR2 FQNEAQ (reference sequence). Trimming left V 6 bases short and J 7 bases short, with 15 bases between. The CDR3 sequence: CASSSADLVGELFF. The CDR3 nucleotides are TGTGCCAGCAGTTCAGCCGATTTAGTCGGGGAGCTGTTTTTT. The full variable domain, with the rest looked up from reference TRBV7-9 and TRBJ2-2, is DTGVSQNPRHKITKRGQNVTFRCDPISEHNRLYWYRQTLGQGPEFLTYFQNEAQLEKSRLLSDRFSAERPKGSFSTLEIQRTEQGDSAMYLCASSSADLVGELFFGEGSRLTVL.

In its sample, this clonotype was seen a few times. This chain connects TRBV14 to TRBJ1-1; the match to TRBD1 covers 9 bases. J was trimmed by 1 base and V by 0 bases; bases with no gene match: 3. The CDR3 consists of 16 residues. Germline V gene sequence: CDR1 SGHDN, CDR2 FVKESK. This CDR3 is CASSQEDRGWNTEAFF. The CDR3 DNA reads TGTGCCAGCAGCCAAGAGGACAGGGGCTGGAACACTGAAGCTTTCTTT. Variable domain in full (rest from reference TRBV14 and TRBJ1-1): EAGVTQFPSHSVIEKGQTVTLRCDPISGHDNLYWYRRVMGKEIKFLLHFVKESKQDESGMPNNRFLAERTGGTYSTLKVQPAELEDSGVYFCASSQEDRGWNTEAFFGQGTRLTVV.

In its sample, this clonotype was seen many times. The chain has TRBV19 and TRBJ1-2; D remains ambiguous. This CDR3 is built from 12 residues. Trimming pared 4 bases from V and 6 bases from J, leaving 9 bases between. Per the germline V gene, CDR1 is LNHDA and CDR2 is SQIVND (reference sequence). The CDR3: CASSNSENGYTF. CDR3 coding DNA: TGTGCCAGTAGTAATTCTGAAAATGGCTACACCTTC.

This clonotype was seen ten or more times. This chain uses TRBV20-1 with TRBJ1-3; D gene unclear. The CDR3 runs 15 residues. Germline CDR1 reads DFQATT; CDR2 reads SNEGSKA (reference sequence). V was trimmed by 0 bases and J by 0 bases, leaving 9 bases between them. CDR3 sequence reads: CSARDLTHSGNTIYF. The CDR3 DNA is TGCAGTGCTAGAGATTTAACACACTCTGGAAACACCATATATTTT.

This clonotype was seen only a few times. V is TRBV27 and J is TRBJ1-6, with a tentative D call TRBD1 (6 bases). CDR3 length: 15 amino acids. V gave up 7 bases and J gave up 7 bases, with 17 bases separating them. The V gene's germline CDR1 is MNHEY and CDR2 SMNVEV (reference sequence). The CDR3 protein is CASTHPGAENSPLHF. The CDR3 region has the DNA TGTGCCAGCACCCATCCAGGGGCAGAGAATTCACCCCTCCACTTT.

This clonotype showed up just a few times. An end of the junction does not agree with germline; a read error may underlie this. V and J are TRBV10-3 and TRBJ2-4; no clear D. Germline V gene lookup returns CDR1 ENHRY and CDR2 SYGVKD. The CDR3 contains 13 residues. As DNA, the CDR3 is TGTGCCATCAGTGGGGGAACAGAAAACATTAAGTACTTC. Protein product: CAISGGTENIKYF.

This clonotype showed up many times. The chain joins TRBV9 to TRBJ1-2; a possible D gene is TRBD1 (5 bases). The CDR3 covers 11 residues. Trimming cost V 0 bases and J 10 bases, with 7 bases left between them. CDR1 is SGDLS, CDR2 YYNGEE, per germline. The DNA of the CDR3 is TGTGCCAGCAGCGTAGGGGGGTTCTACACCTTC. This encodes CASSVGGFYTF.